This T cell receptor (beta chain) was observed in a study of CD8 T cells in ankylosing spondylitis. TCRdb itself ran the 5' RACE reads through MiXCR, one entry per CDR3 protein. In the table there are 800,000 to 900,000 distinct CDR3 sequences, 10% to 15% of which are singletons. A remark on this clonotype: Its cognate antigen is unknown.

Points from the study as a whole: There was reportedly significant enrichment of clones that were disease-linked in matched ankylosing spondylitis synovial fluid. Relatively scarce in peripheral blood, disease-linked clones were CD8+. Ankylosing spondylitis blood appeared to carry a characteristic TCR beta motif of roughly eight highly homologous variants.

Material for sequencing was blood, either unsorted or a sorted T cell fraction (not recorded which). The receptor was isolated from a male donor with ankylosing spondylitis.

Written as DNA, the CDR3 is TGCAGTGCTAGAGACGGGCTGGGTGAAGCTTTCTTT. Protein sequence: CSARDGLGEAFF. The V and J genes are TRBV20-1 and TRBJ1-1; no clear D gene. Germline V gene sequence: CDR1 DFQATT, CDR2 SNEGSKA (reference sequence). Trimming took 0 bases from V and 7 from J, leaving 9 bases between them. There are 12 residues in the CDR3.